Following are 21 T cell receptor beta chains from one sample sequenced in a study of blood T cell repertoires in COVID-19. Assay used: immunoSEQ multiplex PCR; TCRdb lists only in-frame clones, some missing. The sample records roughly 140,000 clones, around 84% being singletons. The material sequenced was peripheral blood. The source is a human donor in a cohort sampled during active COVID-19.

This chain links TRBV11-3 with TRBJ1-6; D possibly corresponds to TRBD1 (5 bases). V was shortened by 2 bases and J by 2 bases, with 13 bases between the two germline ends. Germline loops: CDR1 SGHNT, CDR2 YENEEA. The CDR3 has 17 amino acids. The CDR3, as DNA: TGTGCCAGCAGCTTACCAACCACAGGAACCTATAATTCACCCCTCCACTTT. As protein: CASSLPTTGTYNSPLHF.

This clone was counted a single time. The CDR3 loop reads CASSLTATGRNEQFF. DNA for the CDR3: TGTGCCAGCAGCTTAACCGCGACAGGGCGCAATGAGCAGTTCTTC. The chain recombines TRBV7-2 with TRBJ2-1; 7 bases are shared with TRBD1. Germline values: CDR1 SGHTA, CDR2 FQGNSA. This CDR3 has 15 amino acids. Trimming at V came to 2 bases and at J to 6 bases, leaving 7 bases not matched to a gene.

This chain links TRBV11-2 with TRBJ2-5, with D tentatively TRBD2 (6 bases). Germline V gives CDR1 SGHAT, CDR2 FQNNGV. V lost 3 bases, J lost 4 bases, and 15 bases lay in between. The length of the CDR3 is 15 residues. In nucleotides, the CDR3 is TGTGCCAGCAGCTTGGGAGGTCGTGGGCGAGAGACCCAGTACTTC. It encodes CASSLGGRGRETQYF. Supplemented by reference TRBV11-2 and TRBJ2-5, the full variable domain reads EAGVAQSPRYKIIEKRQSVAFWCNPISGHATLYWYQQILGQGPKLLIQFQNNGVVDDSQLPKDRFSAERLKGVDSTLKIQPAKLEDSAVYLCASSLGGRGRETQYFGPGTRLLVL.

The V gene is TRBV10-3, the J gene TRBJ2-7; 12 nucleotides match TRBD1. Germline loops: CDR1 ENHRY, CDR2 SYGVKD. V shed 6 bases, J shed 4 bases, and the junction held 7 bases outside the gene matches. This CDR3 is built from 15 residues. CDR3 coding DNA: TGTGCCATCAGCAGCCGGGACAGGGGGCAATACGAGCAGTACTTC. Translating it yields CAISSRDRGQYEQYF.

The chain employs TRBV3-1 (or the pseudogene TRBV3-2) and TRBJ1-2; a possible D gene is TRBD1 (5 bases). V was clipped by 11 bases and J by 5 bases, with 15 bases between them. Germline V gives CDR1 LGHDT, CDR2 YNNKEL (reference sequence). The CDR3 covers 12 residues. CDR3 amino acids: CAAGGEVYGYTF. Written as DNA, the CDR3 is TGTGCCGCCGGGGGGGAAGTATATGGCTACACCTTC.

The CDR3 sequence: CASRYSRQGSYNEQFF. CDR3 DNA: TGTGCCAGCAGATATTCCAGGCAGGGATCCTACAATGAGCAGTTCTTC. The V and J genes are TRBV27 and TRBJ2-1; D may be TRBD1 (5 bases). This CDR3 is built from 16 residues. Germline CDR1 is MNHEY and CDR2 is SMNVEV (reference sequence). Trimming stripped 6 bases from V and 1 base from J, with 16 bases between.

The J gene is TRBJ2-2, the V gene TRBV4-1; D gene ambiguous. CDR3 length: 16 amino acids. Germline loops: CDR1 MGHRA, CDR2 YSYEKL. Trimming shortened V by 5 bases and J by 3 bases, and 16 bases separated the two germline ends. The CDR3 protein is CASSKSDRLYTGELFF. CDR3 DNA: TGCGCCAGCAGCAAAAGTGATAGACTTTACACCGGGGAGCTGTTTTTT.

This sequence joins TRBV7-7 and TRBJ2-2; 7 bases agree with TRBD1. After removal of 5 bases from V and 6 bases from J, the junction contained 9 bases not matched to a gene. The germline V gene encodes CDR1 SSHAT and CDR2 FNYEAQ (reference sequence). The CDR3 is made up of 15 amino acids. The CDR3 DNA sequence: TGTGCCAGCAGCCCGGGACAGATCGTGTCCGGGGAGCTGTTTTTT. Amino acid sequence: CASSPGQIVSGELFF.

V and J are TRBV7-2 and TRBJ1-4; no clear D gene. The V gene lost 0 bases and the J gene lost 8 bases, with 13 bases spanning the gap. This CDR3 contains 15 residues. Per the germline V gene, CDR1 is SGHTA and CDR2 is FQGNSA. CDR3 loop: CASSLAGRVEEKLFF. The CDR3 DNA is TGTGCCAGCAGCTTAGCCGGGAGGGTAGAAGAAAAACTGTTTTTT.

A note on this clone: Germline and junction disagree at one end, which may indicate a read error. The J gene is TRBJ2-7, the V gene TRBV20-1; 8 positions match TRBD1. In germline, CDR1 is DFQATT, CDR2 SNEGSKA (reference sequence). The CDR3 is 13 amino acids. The DNA for the CDR3 is TGCAGTGCTAGTGCCGGGCGACAGGGGTCCCAAACCTTC. It is translated as CSASAGRQGSQTF.

This sequence joins TRBV7-2 and TRBJ1-6; tentatively, D is TRBD1 (6 bases). In germline, CDR1 is SGHTA, CDR2 FQGNSA. This CDR3 has 17 amino acids. V was shortened by 3 bases and J by 0 bases, with 12 bases between the two germline ends. The CDR3 spells CASSFGQSSSYNSPLHF. CDR3 coding DNA: TGTGCCAGCAGCTTCGGACAGTCGAGCTCCTATAATTCACCCCTCCACTTT.

This clone occurred a few times. The chain links TRBV5-1 to TRBJ1-2; 8 positions match TRBD1. CDR1 and CDR2 (germline): SGHRS, YFSETQ. J was trimmed by 3 bases and V by 4 bases; bases with no gene match: 5. This CDR3 has 14 residues. The CDR3 spells CASSRQGPDYGYTF. The CDR3 DNA follows: TGCGCCAGCAGCAGACAGGGGCCTGACTATGGCTACACCTTC. Filled out from reference TRBV5-1 and TRBJ1-2, the complete variable domain reads KAGVTQTPRYLIKTRGQQVTLSCSPISGHRSVSWYQQTPGQGLQFLFEYFSETQRNKGNFPGRFSGRQFSNSRSEMNVSTLELGDSALYLCASSRQGPDYGYTFGSGTRLTVV.

This sequence joins TRBV5-8 and TRBJ1-1, with 10 bases identical to TRBD1. Germline CDR1 SGHTS, CDR2 YDEGEE. The CDR3 is 16 amino acids. The V gene end was trimmed by 4 bases and the J gene end by 1 base; junction bases not matched to a gene: 7. CDR3 in DNA: TGTGCCAGCAGCACCCGGGACAGGGGTCGGAACACTGAAGCTTTCTTT. Residues: CASSTRDRGRNTEAFF.

The chain uses TRBV14 and TRBJ2-6; D perhaps matches TRBD1 (6 bases). The CDR3 is 16 amino acids. V gave up 4 bases and J gave up 3 bases, with 13 bases separating them. Germline assignment: CDR1 SGHDN and CDR2 FVKESK. This CDR3 reads CASSLDRPLGANVLTF. The CDR3 DNA reads as TGTGCCAGCAGCCTGGACAGACCCCTTGGGGCCAACGTCCTGACTTTC. The complete variable domain, with remaining parts taken from reference TRBV14 and TRBJ2-6, reads EAGVTQFPSHSVIEKGQTVTLRCDPISGHDNLYWYRRVMGKEIKFLLHFVKESKQDESGMPNNRFLAERTGGTYSTLKVQPAELEDSGVYFCASSLDRPLGANVLTFGAGSRLTVL.

The table lists this clone with a few counts. The chain uses TRBV19 and TRBJ1-5, with 8 bases that match TRBD1. CDR1 LNHDA and CDR2 SQIVND come from the germline V gene (reference sequence). The CDR3 runs 13 residues. V lost 5 bases and J lost 6; bases outside the gene matches: 3. CDR3 region: CASSWTGRQPQHF. As DNA, the CDR3 is TGTGCCAGTAGTTGGACAGGGCGTCAGCCCCAGCATTTT.

The rearrangement links TRBV6-5 to TRBJ1-2; D may be TRBD1 (6 bases). Trimming removed 7 bases at V and 4 bases at J, with 16 bases between. In germline, CDR1 is MNHEY, CDR2 SVGAGI. The CDR3 contains 14 residues. For the CDR3, the DNA is TGTGCCAGCAACCCGGACAGCCACTTCTATGGCTACACCTTC. Amino acid sequence: CASNPDSHFYGYTF.

This chain's CDR3 is CASSHVGAGGSNEQFF. In DNA form, the CDR3 reads TGTGCCAGCAGCCACGTGGGTGCGGGGGGCTCCAATGAGCAGTTCTTC. The chain recombines TRBV7-8 with TRBJ2-1; TRBD2 agrees at 8 bases. This CDR3 region has 16 residues. In germline, CDR1 is SGHVS, CDR2 FQNEAQ. The ends lost 5 bases at V and 6 bases at J; junction bases unmatched: 12.

The chain couples TRBV27 to TRBJ1-2; D is perhaps TRBD1 (5 bases). This CDR3 is built from 14 residues. V was cut by 3 bases and J by 7 bases, with 15 bases left in between. CDR1 and CDR2 (germline): MNHEY, SMNVEV (reference sequence). The CDR3 region is CASSLAGGGSGYTF. The CDR3 DNA follows: TGTGCCAGCAGTTTGGCCGGGGGGGGATCTGGCTACACCTTC.

This chain joins TRBV10-2 and TRBJ2-3, with a tentative D call TRBD2 (5 bases). V was cut by 1 base and J by 6 bases, with 8 bases left in between. Germline lookup yields CDR1 WSHSY and CDR2 SAAADI. This CDR3 has 13 residues. CDR3 DNA sequence: TGCGCCAGCAGTGAGTGGACTGGGGATACGCAGTATTTT. Its protein is CASSEWTGDTQYF.

In its sample, this clone was seen a few times. J is TRBJ1-2 and V is TRBV7-8; no clear D gene. The CDR3 totals 15 residues. Deletions cut 1 base from V and 1 base from J, with 10 bases between. Germline V gives CDR1 SGHVS, CDR2 FQNEAQ. CDR3 nucleotide sequence: TGTGCCAGCAGCTTAGAGGCGGGCTTTAACTATGGCTACACCTTC. Amino acids: CASSLEAGFNYGYTF.

This chain links TRBV9 with TRBJ2-1; TRBD2 matches at 8 bases. Trimming at V came to 0 bases and at J to 5 bases, leaving 4 bases not matched to a gene. Germline CDR1 SGDLS, CDR2 YYNGEE. The CDR3 has 15 amino acids. CDR3: CASSVDGGAHNEQFF. CDR3 bases: TGTGCCAGCAGCGTAGACGGGGGGGCCCACAATGAGCAGTTCTTC.